Each of the 4 T cell receptor beta chains below was sequenced from the same sample in a study of blood T cell repertoires in COVID-19. The table came from immunoSEQ multiplex PCR; TCRdb's copy has only in-frame clones and leaves some out. Of under 140,000 clones in the sample, nearly 90% were seen once. The sequenced sample consisted of peripheral blood. Receptors were obtained from a human donor in a cohort sampled during active COVID-19.

V is TRBV19 and J is TRBJ2-7, with D possibly being TRBD1 (6 bases). Between the trimmed V and J ends, which lost 4 bases and 5 bases, there was a span of 12 bases. CDR1 is LNHDA, CDR2 SQIVND, per germline (reference sequence). This CDR3 contains 13 residues. CDR3 sequence reads: CASSKGGRDEQYF. The CDR3 DNA reads as TGTGCCAGTAGTAAAGGGGGACGGGACGAGCAGTACTTC.

The J gene is TRBJ2-1, the V gene TRBV20-1; 11 bases match TRBD2. After removal of 3 bases from V and 13 bases from J, the junction contained 5 bases not matched to a gene. The germline V gene encodes CDR1 DFQATT and CDR2 SNEGSKA (reference sequence). The CDR3 is made up of 12 amino acids. DNA for the CDR3: TGCAGTGCTAGTGTAACTAGCGGGGGTCAGTTCTTC. Its protein product is CSASVTSGGQFF.

The chain carries TRBV2 and TRBJ1-2; no reliable D call. Looked up from germline, CDR1 is SNHLY and CDR2 is FYNNEI. The V and J ends lost 6 bases and 4 bases respectively, with 12 bases between them. The CDR3 runs 13 residues. The CDR3 sequence: CASSDTRGYGYTF. The CDR3 DNA is TGTGCCAGCAGCGATACACGGGGCTATGGCTACACCTTC.

V usage is TRBV7-9 and J usage is TRBJ1-2; no reliable D call. Germline loops: CDR1 SEHNR, CDR2 FQNEAQ (reference sequence). Trimming took 7 bases from V and 4 from J, leaving 13 bases between them. The CDR3 sequence is 13 residues long. The CDR3 here is CASTRGAGYGYTF. As DNA, the CDR3 is TGTGCCAGCACCCGGGGAGCCGGCTATGGCTACACCTTC.